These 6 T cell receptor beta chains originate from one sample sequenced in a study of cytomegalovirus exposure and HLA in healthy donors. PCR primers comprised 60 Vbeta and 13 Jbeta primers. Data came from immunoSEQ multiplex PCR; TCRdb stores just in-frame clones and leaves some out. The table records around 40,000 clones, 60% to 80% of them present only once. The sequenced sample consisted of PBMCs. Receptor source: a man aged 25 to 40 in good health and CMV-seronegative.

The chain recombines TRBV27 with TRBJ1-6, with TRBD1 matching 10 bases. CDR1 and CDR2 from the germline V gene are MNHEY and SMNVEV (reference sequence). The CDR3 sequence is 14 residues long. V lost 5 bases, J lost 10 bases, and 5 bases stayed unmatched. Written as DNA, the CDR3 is TGTGCCAGCAGTCCCGGGACAGGGGAATCACCCCTCCACTTT. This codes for CASSPGTGESPLHF.

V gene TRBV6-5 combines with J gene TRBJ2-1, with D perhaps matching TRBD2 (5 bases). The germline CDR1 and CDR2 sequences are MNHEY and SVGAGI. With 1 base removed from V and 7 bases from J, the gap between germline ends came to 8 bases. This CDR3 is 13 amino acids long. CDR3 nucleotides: TGTGCCAGCAGTTACTGGAGGAATAATGAGCAGTTCTTC. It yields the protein CASSYWRNNEQFF.

CDR3 in amino acids: CASKLGLAADKQYF. As DNA, the CDR3 is TGTGCCAGCAAATTGGGACTAGCGGCTGACAAGCAGTACTTC. The rearrangement joins TRBV6-1 to TRBJ2-7; 11 positions match TRBD2. With V trimmed by 7 bases and J by 8 bases, 10 bases remained unmatched. CDR1 is MNHNS and CDR2 is SASEGT in the germline V gene. The CDR3 runs to 14 residues.

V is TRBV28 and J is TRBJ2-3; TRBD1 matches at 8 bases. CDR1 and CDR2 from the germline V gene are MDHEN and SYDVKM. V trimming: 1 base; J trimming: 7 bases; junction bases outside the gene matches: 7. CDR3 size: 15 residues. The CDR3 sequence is CASSLFGTGGNTQYF. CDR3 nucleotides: TGTGCCAGCAGTTTATTTGGAACAGGGGGAAATACGCAGTATTTT.

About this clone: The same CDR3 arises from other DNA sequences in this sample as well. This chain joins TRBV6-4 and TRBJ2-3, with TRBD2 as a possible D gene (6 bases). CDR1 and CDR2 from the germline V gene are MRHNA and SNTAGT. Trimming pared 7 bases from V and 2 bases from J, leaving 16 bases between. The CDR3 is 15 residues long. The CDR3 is CASKAGGRDTDTQYF. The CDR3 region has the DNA TGTGCCAGCAAAGCTGGAGGGAGAGACACAGATACGCAGTATTTT.

The CDR3 here is CASSESGGSDYEQYF. DNA for the CDR3: TGTGCCAGCAGCGAGAGCGGGGGGAGTGACTACGAGCAGTACTTC. The chain is built from TRBV9 and TRBJ2-7, with 9 nucleotides matching TRBD2. The CDR3 is made up of 15 amino acids. V shed 3 bases and J 3 bases; nucleotides not matched to a gene: 7. Germline V gene lookup returns CDR1 SGDLS and CDR2 YYNGEE. The complete variable domain, with remaining parts taken from reference TRBV9 and TRBJ2-7, reads DSGVTQTPKHLITATGQRVTLRCSPRSGDLSVYWYQQSLDQGLQFLIQYYNGEERAKGNILERFSAQQFPDLHSELNLSSLELGDSALYFCASSESGGSDYEQYFGPGTRLTVT.